Each of the 30 T cell receptor beta chains below was sequenced from the same sample in a study of blood T cell repertoires in COVID-19. Using immunoSEQ multiplex PCR, the repertoire was profiled, and TCRdb retains in-frame clones only, with some absent. In the table there are over 60,000 clones, approximately 86% of which are singletons. Sequenced input: peripheral blood. These receptors were obtained from a man between 70 and 80 years old with acute or convalescent COVID-19.

The chain uses TRBV28 and TRBJ1-4; D unclear. The germline CDR1 and CDR2 sequences are MDHEN and SYDVKM. Deletions cut 7 bases from V and 4 bases from J, with 16 bases between. This CDR3 has 15 amino acids. The CDR3 here is CASTLTGTINEKLFF. CDR3 coding DNA: TGTGCCAGCACCCTGACGGGAACGATTAATGAAAAACTGTTTTTT.

This chain joins TRBV29-1 and TRBJ1-2; a possible D gene is TRBD1 (5 bases). The CDR3 sequence is 14 residues long. Trimming cost V 0 bases and J 3 bases, with 11 bases left between them. The germline gives CDR1 SQVTM, CDR2 ANQGSEA. The CDR3 loop reads CSVEDRGEDYGYTF. The CDR3 nucleotides read TGCAGCGTTGAAGATCGGGGGGAAGACTATGGCTACACCTTC.

This chain links TRBV24-1 with TRBJ2-3, with 7 bases that match TRBD2. CDR3 length: 15 amino acids. Looked up from germline, CDR1 is KGHDR and CDR2 is SFDVKD. The junction had 12 bases not matched to a gene; V was cut back by 7 bases and J by 6 bases. The CDR3: CATRGRAGVTDTQYF. CDR3 nucleotide sequence: TGTGCCACCAGGGGGAGGGCCGGGGTCACGGATACGCAGTATTTT.

This clone occurred a few times. The V call is TRBV10-1, the J call TRBJ1-5; D might be TRBD1 (5 bases). Trimming left V 4 bases short and J 4 bases short, with 8 bases between. Germline V gene lookup returns CDR1 WNHNN and CDR2 SYGVQD (reference sequence). The CDR3 length is 13 residues. CDR3 sequence reads: CASSGGTNQPQHF. The CDR3 DNA is TGCGCCAGCAGTGGCGGGACGAATCAGCCCCAGCATTTT.

This clone has a single count. V gene TRBV28 combines with J gene TRBJ2-7; the match to TRBD1 covers 9 bases. Germline assignment: CDR1 MDHEN and CDR2 SYDVKM. CDR3 size: 15 residues. V gave up 2 bases and J gave up 6 bases; unmatched junction bases: 8. DNA for the CDR3: TGTGCCAGCAGTTTAGAGAGGACAGGGGTAGGCGAGCAGTACTTC. It is translated as CASSLERTGVGEQYF. The full variable domain, completed using reference TRBV28 and TRBJ2-7, is DVKVTQSSRYLVKRTGEKVFLECVQDMDHENMFWYRQDPGLGLRLIYFSYDVKMKEKGDIPEGYSVSREKKERFSLILESASTNQTSMYLCASSLERTGVGEQYFGPGTRLTVT.

A single count supports this clone. The chain employs TRBV7-8 and TRBJ2-1; tentatively, D is TRBD1 (5 bases). This CDR3 is 15 amino acids long. Trimming took 2 bases from V and 4 from J, leaving 12 bases between them. Germline assignment: CDR1 SGHVS and CDR2 FQNEAQ. The CDR3 spells CASSLQGGLYNEQFF. The CDR3 region has the DNA TGTGCCAGCAGCTTACAGGGCGGTCTTTACAATGAGCAGTTCTTC.

The rearrangement uses TRBV9 and TRBJ2-2, with 11 positions matching TRBD1. This CDR3 spans 18 amino acids. Germline CDR1 is SGDLS and CDR2 is YYNGEE. Trimming removed 4 bases from V and 1 base from J; junction bases left unmatched: 9. The CDR3 sequence: CASSNLGTGGRNTGELFF. The CDR3 DNA reads TGTGCCAGCAGCAATCTCGGGACAGGGGGAAGGAACACCGGGGAGCTGTTTTTT.

CDR3 residues: CASGDSPINSPLHF. The CDR3 DNA reads TGTGCCAGTGGAGACAGCCCAATTAATTCACCCCTCCACTTT. The chain employs TRBV19 and TRBJ1-6, with a tentative D call TRBD1 (5 bases). The CDR3 totals 14 residues. Germline V gives CDR1 LNHDA, CDR2 SQIVND (reference sequence). V lost 8 bases and J lost 6, with 14 bases in between.

The chain employs TRBV2 and TRBJ2-7; D unclear. CDR1 is SNHLY, CDR2 FYNNEI, per germline. V shed 3 bases and J shed 2 bases, with 14 bases lying between them. The CDR3 is made up of 15 amino acids. CDR3 bases: TGTGCCAGCAGTGATTCCGCCGTCACAGCCTACGAGCAGTACTTC. This sequence encodes CASSDSAVTAYEQYF. The whole variable domain, remainder taken from reference TRBV2 and TRBJ2-7, is EPEVTQTPSHQVTQMGQEVILRCVPISNHLYFYWYRQILGQKVEFLVSFYNNEISEKSEIFDDQFSVERPDGSNFTLKIRSTKLEDSAMYFCASSDSAVTAYEQYFGPGTRLTVT.

The V gene is TRBV5-1, the J gene TRBJ2-1; a weak D match, TRBD2 (5 bases). The V end was cut by 5 bases, the J end by 2 bases, with 14 bases between. This CDR3 comprises 15 residues. Germline lookup yields CDR1 SGHRS and CDR2 YFSETQ. The CDR3 DNA reads TGCGCCAGCAGTCCCGCGGGCCCTACCTACAATGAGCAGTTCTTC. Its protein is CASSPAGPTYNEQFF.

This clone has only a few counts. The genes are TRBV29-1 and TRBJ2-5; the D gene is possibly TRBD1 (6 bases). Germline V gene data show CDR1 as SQVTM and CDR2 as ANQGSEA. V was clipped by 6 bases and J by 5 bases, with 13 bases between them. The CDR3 totals 12 residues. The CDR3 DNA reads as TGCAGCGTAGCACAGGGTGGGGAGACCCAGTACTTC. This encodes CSVAQGGETQYF.

This CDR3 reads CASSAPGVAGYTF. As DNA, the CDR3 is TGTGCCAGCAGCGCGCCGGGGGTGGCGGGCTACACCTTC. The V gene is TRBV5-4, the J gene TRBJ1-2; TRBD1 might be the D (5 bases). The CDR3 has 13 residues. The V gene's germline CDR1 is SGHNT and CDR2 YYREEE (reference sequence). V was cut by 4 bases and J by 8 bases, with 15 bases left in between.

This chain links TRBV6-5 with TRBJ2-3; D is possibly TRBD2 (7 bases). The CDR3 consists of 15 residues. The V and J ends lost 2 bases and 6 bases respectively, with 15 bases between them. Germline lookup yields CDR1 MNHEY and CDR2 SVGAGI. CDR3 DNA: TGTGCCAGCAGTTACCCCGGTGGGGGGGCGGATACGCAGTATTTT. Protein sequence: CASSYPGGGADTQYF.

This clone was observed once. The chain employs TRBV5-1 and TRBJ1-4; TRBD1 might be the D (6 bases). V shed 0 bases and J shed 0 bases, with 9 bases lying between them. Per the germline V gene, CDR1 is SGHRS and CDR2 is YFSETQ. The length of the CDR3 is 16 residues. The CDR3 region has the DNA TGCGCCAGCAGCTTGGGGGACACTGCAACTAATGAAAAACTGTTTTTT. This codes for CASSLGDTATNEKLFF.

This clone occurred a few times. The chain has TRBV27 and TRBJ2-2; D is possibly TRBD2 (6 bases). This CDR3 has 12 amino acids. The V gene's germline CDR1 is MNHEY and CDR2 SMNVEV (reference sequence). Trimming removed 11 bases at V and 4 bases at J, with 11 bases between. DNA of the CDR3: TGTGCCTGCGGGACGGTCACCGGGGAGCTGTTTTTT. Translation gives CACGTVTGELFF.

The V call is TRBV6-1, the J call TRBJ2-1, with 13 bases aligning to TRBD2. There are 18 residues in the CDR3. J was trimmed by 3 bases and V by 4 bases; bases with no gene match: 9. The germline CDR1 and CDR2 sequences are MNHNS and SASEGT. The CDR3 region is CASSVTSGGASGYNEQFF. As DNA, the CDR3 is TGTGCCAGCAGTGTCACTAGCGGGGGGGCATCCGGCTACAATGAGCAGTTCTTC.

This clone appeared once. V gene TRBV10-1 combines with J gene TRBJ2-1; TRBD2 agrees at 13 bases. J gave up 6 bases and V 3 bases, and 2 bases lay outside the gene matches. This CDR3 spans 15 amino acids. Germline assignment: CDR1 WNHNN and CDR2 SYGVQD (reference sequence). The CDR3 is CASSELAGGLNEQFF. The CDR3 DNA sequence: TGCGCCAGCAGTGAACTAGCGGGGGGGCTCAATGAGCAGTTCTTC.

The V gene is TRBV3-1 (or the pseudogene TRBV3-2), the J gene TRBJ2-5; 8 bases fit TRBD2. The CDR3 totals 15 residues. CDR1 LGHDT and CDR2 YNNKEL come from the germline V gene (reference sequence). The V segment lost 6 bases and the J segment 4 bases; nucleotides outside the gene matches: 10. The CDR3 loop is CASRRAGANRETQYF. For the CDR3, the DNA is TGTGCCAGCAGACGAGCGGGAGCTAATCGAGAGACCCAGTACTTC.

A few counts support this clone. The chain links TRBV10-1 to TRBJ1-3; possible D gene TRBD1, 5 bases. This CDR3 spans 17 amino acids. V lost 3 bases and J lost 7, with 22 bases in between. Germline V gives CDR1 WNHNN, CDR2 SYGVQD (reference sequence). CDR3 in DNA: TGCGCCAGCAGTGAACCCCAGGGTAGAGGAATAAGGAACACCATATATTTT. Amino acids: CASSEPQGRGIRNTIYF.

This chain uses TRBV5-1 with TRBJ1-6; D call uncertain. Trimming took 0 bases from V and 6 from J, leaving 25 bases between them. The CDR3 runs 20 residues. Germline V gene data show CDR1 as SGHRS and CDR2 as YFSETQ. Here the CDR3 reads CASSLASVGGSGGTNSPLHF. CDR3 in DNA: TGCGCCAGCAGCTTGGCCTCAGTAGGAGGTTCTGGTGGCACTAATTCACCCCTCCACTTT.

This clone was counted once. The chain couples TRBV2 to TRBJ1-1; D not resolved. The CDR3 runs 14 residues. CDR1 and CDR2 from the germline V gene are SNHLY and FYNNEI. Trimming pared 2 bases from V and 0 bases from J, leaving 7 bases between. CDR3 DNA: TGTGCCAGCAGTGAAAGGGAGATGAACACTGAAGCTTTCTTT. Translation gives CASSEREMNTEAFF. The entire variable domain, with the rest obtained from reference TRBV2 and TRBJ1-1, is as follows: EPEVTQTPSHQVTQMGQEVILRCVPISNHLYFYWYRQILGQKVEFLVSFYNNEISEKSEIFDDQFSVERPDGSNFTLKIRSTKLEDSAMYFCASSEREMNTEAFFGQGTRLTVV.

This rearrangement joins TRBV19 to TRBJ2-7; 8 bases match TRBD1. This CDR3 is built from 14 residues. J lost 3 bases, V lost 5 bases, and 6 bases had no gene match. The germline CDR1 and CDR2 sequences are LNHDA and SQIVND (reference sequence). The CDR3 region is CASSATGVSYEQYF. Written as DNA, the CDR3 is TGTGCCAGTAGTGCGACAGGGGTAAGCTACGAGCAGTACTTC.

This rearrangement joins TRBV7-9 to TRBJ1-4; TRBD1 aligns across 9 bases. Trimming cost V 4 bases and J 4 bases; bases outside gene matches: 1. Germline V gene sequence: CDR1 SEHNR, CDR2 FQNEAQ (reference sequence). The length of the CDR3 is 14 residues. The CDR3 DNA reads TGTGCCAGCAGCTCGGACAGGGGTAATGAAAAACTGTTTTTT. Its translation: CASSSDRGNEKLFF.

This chain uses TRBV7-2 with TRBJ2-5; D gene unclear. The CDR3 sequence is 13 residues long. Trimming took off 4 bases at V and 5 bases at J, with 11 bases between the two ends. CDR1 is SGHTA and CDR2 is FQGNSA in the germline V gene. This CDR3 reads CASSSRVRETQYF. The CDR3 DNA sequence: TGTGCCAGCAGCTCCCGGGTCCGGGAGACCCAGTACTTC.

This chain's CDR3 is CASLTGANTEAFF. The CDR3 DNA reads as TGTGCCAGCCTCACAGGGGCGAACACTGAAGCTTTCTTT. J is TRBJ1-1 and V is TRBV6-5; 7 bases align to TRBD1. The ends lost 8 bases at V and 1 base at J; junction bases unmatched: 4. Germline V gene data show CDR1 as MNHEY and CDR2 as SVGAGI. The CDR3 has 13 amino acids.

This chain connects TRBV6-5 to TRBJ1-2; no clear D. Germline loops: CDR1 MNHEY, CDR2 SVGAGI. CDR3 size: 12 residues. Deletions cut 8 bases from V and 4 bases from J, with 11 bases between. As DNA, the CDR3 is TGTGCCAGCCACGCTGAGATCTATGGCTACACCTTC. As protein: CASHAEIYGYTF.

The chain uses TRBV5-8 and TRBJ2-4; possible D gene TRBD1, 5 bases. CDR1 SGHTS and CDR2 YDEGEE come from the germline V gene. This CDR3 has 16 amino acids. V lost 0 bases and J 0 bases, leaving 10 bases between the germline ends. The CDR3 region is CASSLDGAVAKNIQYF. The CDR3 coding sequence is TGTGCCAGCAGCTTGGATGGGGCAGTAGCCAAAAACATTCAGTACTTC.

The J gene is TRBJ1-2, the V gene TRBV29-1, with D perhaps TRBD1 (5 bases). V was trimmed by 3 bases and J by 6 bases, leaving 11 bases between them. The CDR3 contains 12 residues. The V gene's germline CDR1 is SQVTM and CDR2 ANQGSEA. DNA for the CDR3: TGCAGCGTTGAGGGGGGACTCAATGGCTACACCTTC. Protein: CSVEGGLNGYTF.

The J gene is TRBJ2-5, the V gene TRBV18; D is unresolved. The ends were cut back, 2 bases at V and 5 bases at J, with 6 bases in the middle. There are 12 residues in the CDR3. Germline V gene data show CDR1 as KGHSH and CDR2 as LQKENI. The CDR3 sequence is CASSPEEETQYF. The CDR3 DNA follows: TGTGCCAGCTCACCAGAGGAGGAGACCCAGTACTTC.

V and J are TRBV7-9 and TRBJ2-3; 7 bases fit TRBD2. The CDR3 runs 17 residues. Germline loops: CDR1 SEHNR, CDR2 FQNEAQ (reference sequence). Losses at the gene ends were 4 bases for V and 3 bases for J; bases not matched to a gene: 13. The CDR3 reads CASSSRISGTGTDTQYF. CDR3 nucleotide sequence: TGTGCCAGCAGCTCCCGCATCAGCGGGACGGGGACAGATACGCAGTATTTT.